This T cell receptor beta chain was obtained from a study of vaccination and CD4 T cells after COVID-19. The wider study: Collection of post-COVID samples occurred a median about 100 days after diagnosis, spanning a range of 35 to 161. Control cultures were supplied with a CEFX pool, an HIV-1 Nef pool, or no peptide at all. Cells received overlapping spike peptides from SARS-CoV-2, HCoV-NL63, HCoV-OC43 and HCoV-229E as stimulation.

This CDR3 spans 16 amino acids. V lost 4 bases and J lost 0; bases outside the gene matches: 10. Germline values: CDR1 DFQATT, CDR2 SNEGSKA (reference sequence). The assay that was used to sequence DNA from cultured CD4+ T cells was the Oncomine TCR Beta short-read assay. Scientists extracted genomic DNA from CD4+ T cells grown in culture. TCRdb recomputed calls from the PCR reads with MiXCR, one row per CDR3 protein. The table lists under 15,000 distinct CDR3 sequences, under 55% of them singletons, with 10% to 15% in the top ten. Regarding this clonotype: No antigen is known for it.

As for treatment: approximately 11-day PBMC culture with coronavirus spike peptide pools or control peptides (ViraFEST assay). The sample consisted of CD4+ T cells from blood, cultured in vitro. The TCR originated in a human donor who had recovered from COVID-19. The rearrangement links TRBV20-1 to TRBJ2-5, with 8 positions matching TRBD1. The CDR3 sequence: CSAKNRGRFDQETQYF. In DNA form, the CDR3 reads TGCAGTGCTAAAAACAGGGGGAGATTTGACCAAGAGACCCAGTACTTC.